The 12 T cell receptor beta chains below were found in one sample sequenced in a study of vaccination and CD4 T cells after COVID-19. Treatment described: roughly 11-day PBMC culture with coronavirus spike peptide pools or control peptides (ViraFEST assay). Once obtained from cultured CD4+ T cells, the DNA was sequenced using the Oncomine TCR Beta short-read assay. TCRdb re-called the PCR reads with MiXCR, one entry per CDR3 protein. This sample has around 7,800 distinct CDR3 sequences, with around 60% found just once. No antigen has been identified for these receptors. The specimen was CD4+ T cells from blood, cultured in vitro. These receptors were collected from a human donor who had recovered from COVID-19.

This chain uses TRBV4-3 with TRBJ2-5; TRBD2 agrees at 11 bases. The CDR3 loop spans 18 amino acids. The V segment lost 1 base and the J segment 4 bases; nucleotides outside the gene matches: 11. Germline V gives CDR1 LGHNA, CDR2 YSLEER. The CDR3 DNA is TGCGCCAGCAGCCAAGGGACAATAGCGGGAGGGTATACAGAGACCCAGTACTTC. It is translated as CASSQGTIAGGYTETQYF.

The chain employs TRBV7-6 and TRBJ2-3; possible D gene TRBD2, 6 bases. The CDR3 sequence is 15 residues long. Germline V gives CDR1 SGHVS, CDR2 FNYEAQ. V gave up 0 bases and J gave up 4 bases, with 11 bases separating them. The CDR3 protein is CASSLAAGRSDTQYF. DNA for the CDR3: TGTGCCAGCAGCTTAGCGGCCGGGAGATCAGATACGCAGTATTTT.

This chain joins TRBV5-1 and TRBJ2-4; D may match TRBD1 or TRBD2 (7 bases each). The CDR3 runs to 16 residues. V was shortened by 0 bases and J by 8 bases, with 18 bases between the two germline ends. Germline-derived CDR1 and CDR2 are SGHRS and YFSETQ. The CDR3 loop reads CASSLAPGGQGDIQYF. DNA for the CDR3: TGCGCCAGCAGCTTGGCCCCCGGGGGGCAGGGGGACATTCAGTACTTC.

This rearrangement joins TRBV20-1 to TRBJ2-6; D possibly corresponds to TRBD1 (6 bases). This CDR3 spans 16 amino acids. Germline V gene sequence: CDR1 DFQATT, CDR2 SNEGSKA (reference sequence). The germline V and J ends were trimmed by 6 bases and 0 bases, with 15 bases remaining between them. CDR3: CSARGRTLSGANVLTF. CDR3 coding DNA: TGCAGTGCCAGGGGCAGAACCCTCTCTGGGGCCAACGTCCTGACTTTC.

This clonotype was seen only a few times. The CDR3 loop reads CASSLLSGNRADTQYF. CDR3 nucleotides: TGTGCCAGCAGCTTGTTATCGGGGAACCGGGCAGATACGCAGTATTTT. The V and J genes are TRBV5-6 and TRBJ2-3, with D possibly being TRBD2 (5 bases). Germline V lookup: CDR1 SGHDT, CDR2 YYEEEE. Trimming pared 1 base from V and 4 bases from J, leaving 16 bases between. The CDR3 runs to 16 residues. Based on the CDR3 plus reference TRBV5-6 and TRBJ2-3, the full variable domain is DAGVTQSPTHLIKTRGQQVTLRCSPKSGHDTVSWYQQALGQGPQFIFQYYEEEERQRGNFPDRFSGHQFPNYSSELNVNALLLGDSALYLCASSLLSGNRADTQYFGPGTRLTVL.

The J gene is TRBJ1-1, the V gene TRBV6-1, with 10 bases matching TRBD1. The germline V gene encodes CDR1 MNHNS and CDR2 SASEGT. Unmatched junction bases numbered 13, after V lost 5 bases and J lost 4 bases. The CDR3 loop spans 17 amino acids. The CDR3 is CASSRAGTGVWSTEAFF. DNA for the CDR3: TGTGCCAGCAGTCGAGCCGGGACAGGGGTGTGGAGCACTGAAGCTTTCTTT.

By frequency in the sample, this clonotype is medium-sized. This chain uses TRBV20-1 with TRBJ2-3; the D is unclear. Germline CDR1 reads DFQATT; CDR2 reads SNEGSKA (reference sequence). The V end lost 3 bases, the J end lost 2 bases, and 3 bases lay between the germline ends. The CDR3 length is 11 residues. CDR3 amino acids: CSASLTDTQYF. The CDR3 nucleotides are TGCAGTGCTAGTCTCACAGATACGCAGTATTTT.

This clonotype was picked up a small number of times. The V and J genes are TRBV10-3 and TRBJ2-5, with 8 bases aligning to TRBD2. This CDR3 has 15 residues. The germline V gene has CDR1 ENHRY and CDR2 SYGVKD. The J segment lost 4 bases and the V segment lost 0 bases, leaving 4 bases of the junction unmatched. CDR3 sequence reads: CAISESRLAGETQYF. CDR3 coding DNA: TGTGCCATCAGTGAGTCGCGGCTAGCGGGAGAGACCCAGTACTTC.

The genes are TRBV20-1 and TRBJ2-3, with 9 bases matching TRBD1. The ends lost 4 bases at V and 5 bases at J; junction bases unmatched: 7. CDR1 is DFQATT and CDR2 is SNEGSKA in the germline V gene (reference sequence). The length of the CDR3 is 14 residues. The CDR3 sequence: CSAMSGQGGDTQYF. CDR3 in DNA: TGCAGTGCTATGTCGGGACAGGGCGGAGATACGCAGTATTTT.

This sequence joins TRBV9 and TRBJ2-5; D is perhaps TRBD1 or TRBD2 (6 bases each). Germline V gives CDR1 SGDLS, CDR2 YYNGEE. CDR3 length: 15 residues. V was pared by 1 base and J by 2 bases, with 12 bases between. The CDR3 loop reads CASSVLGGTQETQYF. CDR3 coding DNA: TGTGCCAGCAGCGTATTAGGGGGGACTCAAGAGACCCAGTACTTC.

The chain recombines TRBV20-1 with TRBJ2-7, with D perhaps TRBD1 or TRBD2 (6 bases each). The CDR3 has 11 residues. V lost 6 bases and J lost 6, with 12 bases in between. CDR1 is DFQATT and CDR2 is SNEGSKA in the germline V gene (reference sequence). CDR3 protein: CSAAGQSEQYF. The CDR3 DNA is TGCAGTGCGGCGGGACAATCCGAGCAGTACTTC.

This chain links TRBV6-1 with TRBJ1-2; D might be TRBD1 (6 bases). CDR1 is MNHNS and CDR2 is SASEGT in the germline V gene. The V gene lost 7 bases and the J gene lost 6 bases, with 18 bases spanning the gap. This CDR3 has 14 amino acids. In nucleotides, the CDR3 is TGTGCCAGCACGGGACACTCATTTCGGGATGGCTACACCTTC. Translation: CASTGHSFRDGYTF.